This paragraph covers one T cell receptor (beta chain) sequence. The data were taken from a study of T cell changes during pregnancy in multiple sclerosis. Germline CDR1 and CDR2: SGHTA and FQGNSA. The CDR3 runs 14 residues. The V segment lost 1 base and the J segment 3 bases; nucleotides outside the gene matches: 1. Sequenced by immunoSEQ multiplex PCR; TCRdb stores in-frame clones only, minus some. The sample holds about 70,000 clones, roughly 94% seen once. The chain carries TRBV7-2 and TRBJ1-1; 8 bases align to TRBD1. The input for sequencing was peripheral blood, taken in the third trimester of pregnancy. The sequence came from a female donor with multiple sclerosis, enrolled in a pregnancy study. CDR3 loop: CASSLVQGDTEAFF. The DNA of the CDR3 is TGTGCCAGCAGCTTAGTACAGGGGGACACTGAAGCTTTCTTT.